This is a list of T cell receptor beta chains from one sample in a study of early T cells in non-severe SARS-CoV-2 infection. MiXCR was run by TCRdb on the 5' RACE reads, yielding one entry per CDR3 protein. The sample includes roughly 48,000 distinct CDR3 sequences, around 5.2% of them seen just once. The sample taken for sequencing was whole blood. The receptors shown here come from an adult who was a healthcare worker with PCR-confirmed SARS-CoV-2 infection or an uninfected control (not recorded which). CDR3s include the opening cysteine and the closing phenylalanine or tryptophan. D genes are given only for firm matches. Part of the rows lack a size; the others show once, few, many or a class for expanded clones.

TRBV6-1,TRBJ2-2,many,TRBD2,TGTGCCAGCAGTGAACTAGCGGGAGGGCCCGGGGAGCTGTTTTTT,CASSELAGGPGELFF
TRBV12-3/TRBV12-4,TRBJ1-6,many,TRBD1,TGTGCCAGCAGTTTTCGGGACAGGGGCTCACCCCTCCACTTT,CASSFRDRGSPLHF
TRBV7-9,TRBJ2-7,NA,TRBD1,TGTGCCAGCAGATCCAGCCCCACAGGGGTTAGTAACGAGCAGTACTTC,CASRSSPTGVSNEQYF
TRBV7-8,TRBJ1-2,few,NA,TGTGCCAGCAGCTTAGGTCAGACGTACACCTTC,CASSLGQTYTF
TRBV2,TRBJ1-2,NA,NA,TGTGCCAGCCGCGGGGCAGGGCCTACCTATGGCTACACCTTC,CASRGAGPTYGYTF
TRBV7-6,TRBJ1-5,many,NA,TGTGCCAGCTGCCTGCAGGAGATTAATCAGCCCCAGCATTTT,CASCLQEINQPQHF
TRBV29-1,TRBJ1-5,few,TRBD1,TGCAGCGTCTCTACAGGGGTGAATCAGCCCCAGCATTTT,CSVSTGVNQPQHF
TRBV7-9,TRBJ1-5,few,NA,TGTGCCAGCAGCCTTGGGACTTATAGCAATCAGCCCCAGCATTTT,CASSLGTYSNQPQHF
TRBV5-1,TRBJ1-5,many,TRBD1,TGCGCCAGCAGCCCGGGACAGGGGAGTCAGCCCCAGCATTTT,CASSPGQGSQPQHF
TRBV7-9,TRBJ2-3,many,NA,TGTGCCAGCAGCTTAGAAGGGGATAGCACAGATACGCAGTATTTT,CASSLEGDSTDTQYF
TRBV6-1,TRBJ1-5,many,NA,TGTGCCAGCAGTGCCTCTTGGGGGGTAGGTCAGCCCCAGCATTTT,CASSASWGVGQPQHF
TRBV29-1,TRBJ2-7,NA,NA,TGCAGCGTCCCTGGCAGGAACTCCTACGAGCAGTACTTC,CSVPGRNSYEQYF
TRBV18,TRBJ1-1,NA,TRBD1,TGTGCCAGCTCACCTGCAAACGTCAGGGGGCCAACTGAAGCTTTCTTT,CASSPANVRGPTEAFF
TRBV4-2,TRBJ1-2,many,NA,TGTGCCAGCAGCCGGGCTGAGGCTAACTATGGCTACACCTTC,CASSRAEANYGYTF
TRBV4-1,TRBJ2-1,many,NA,TGCGCCAGCAGCCAAGTGGGGAAGCGGCCTGGGGAGCAGTTCTTC,CASSQVGKRPGEQFF
TRBV27,TRBJ2-3,many,TRBD1,TGTGCCAGCAGCCTTCTGGGGACAGGTAGCACAGATACGCAGTATTTT,CASSLLGTGSTDTQYF
TRBV12-3/TRBV12-4,TRBJ2-1,few,TRBD1,TGTGCCAGCAACTCAGGGGGACCCTACAATGAGCAGTTCTTC,CASNSGGPYNEQFF
TRBV10-3,TRBJ1-5,many,NA,TGTGCCACCCGGGAGGGCAGGAGCGACTATAGCAATCAGCCCCAGCATTTT,CATREGRSDYSNQPQHF
TRBV20-1,TRBJ1-1,medium-sized,NA,TGCAGTGCTAGAGATGGGGGGGGCGCGGCCACTGAAGCTTTCTTT,CSARDGGGAATEAFF
TRBV18,TRBJ2-1,many,TRBD1,TGTGCCAGCTCACGGGCAGGGGGCGCGGATGAGCAGTTCTTC,CASSRAGGADEQFF
TRBV6-5,TRBJ1-6,NA,TRBD1,TGTGCCAGCAACAAAGACAGGGTATTTCCACCCCTCCACTTT,CASNKDRVFPPLHF
TRBV10-3,TRBJ1-1,many,TRBD1,TGTGCCATCAGGGGGACAGCTCAGAACACTGAAGCTTTCTTT,CAIRGTAQNTEAFF